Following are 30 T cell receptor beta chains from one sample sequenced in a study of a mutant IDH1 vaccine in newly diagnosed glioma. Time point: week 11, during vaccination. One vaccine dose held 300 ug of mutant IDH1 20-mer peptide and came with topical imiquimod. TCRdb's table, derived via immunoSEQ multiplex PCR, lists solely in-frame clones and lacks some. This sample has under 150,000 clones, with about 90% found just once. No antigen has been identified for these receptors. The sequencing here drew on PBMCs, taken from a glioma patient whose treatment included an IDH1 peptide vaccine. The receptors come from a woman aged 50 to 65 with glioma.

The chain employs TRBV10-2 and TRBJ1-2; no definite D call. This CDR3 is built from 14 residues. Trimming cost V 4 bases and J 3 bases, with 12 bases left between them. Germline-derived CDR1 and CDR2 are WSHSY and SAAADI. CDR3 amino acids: CASSGVRRDYGYTF. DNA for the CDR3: TGCGCCAGCAGTGGGGTCAGGCGCGACTATGGCTACACCTTC.

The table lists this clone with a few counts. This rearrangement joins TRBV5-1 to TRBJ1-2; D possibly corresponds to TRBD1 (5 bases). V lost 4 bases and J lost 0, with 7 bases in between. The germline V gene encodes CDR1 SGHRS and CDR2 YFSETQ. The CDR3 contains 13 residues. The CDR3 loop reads CASSPTANYGYTF. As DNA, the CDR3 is TGCGCCAGCAGCCCGACAGCTAACTATGGCTACACCTTC.

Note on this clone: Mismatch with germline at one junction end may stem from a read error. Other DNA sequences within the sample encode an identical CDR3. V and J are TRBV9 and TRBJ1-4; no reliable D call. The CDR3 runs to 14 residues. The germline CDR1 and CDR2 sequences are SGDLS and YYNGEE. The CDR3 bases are TGTGCCAGCAGCTTAGGGCAGCGAGCGGAAAAACTGTTTTTC. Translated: CASSLGQRAEKLFF.

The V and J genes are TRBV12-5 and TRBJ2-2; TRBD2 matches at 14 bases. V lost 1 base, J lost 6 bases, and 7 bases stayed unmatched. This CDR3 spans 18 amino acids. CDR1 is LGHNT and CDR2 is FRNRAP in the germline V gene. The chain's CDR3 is CASGLALRLAGGPGELFF. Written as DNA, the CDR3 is TGTGCTAGTGGTTTGGCCCTTCGACTAGCGGGAGGGCCCGGGGAGCTGTTTTTT.

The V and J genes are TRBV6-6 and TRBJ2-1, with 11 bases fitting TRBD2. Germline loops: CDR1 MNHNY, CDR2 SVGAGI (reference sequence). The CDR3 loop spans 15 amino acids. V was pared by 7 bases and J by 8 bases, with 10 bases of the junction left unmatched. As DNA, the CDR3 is TGTGCCAGCAACGGACTAGCGGGTCAGCAGGATGAGCAGTTCTTC. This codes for CASNGLAGQQDEQFF.

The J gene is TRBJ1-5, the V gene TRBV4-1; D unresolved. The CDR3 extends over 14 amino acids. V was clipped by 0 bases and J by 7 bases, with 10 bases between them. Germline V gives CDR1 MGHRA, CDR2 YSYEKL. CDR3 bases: TGCGCCAGCAGCCAAGATTCCGGGCCCCAGCCCCAGCATTTT. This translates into CASSQDSGPQPQHF.

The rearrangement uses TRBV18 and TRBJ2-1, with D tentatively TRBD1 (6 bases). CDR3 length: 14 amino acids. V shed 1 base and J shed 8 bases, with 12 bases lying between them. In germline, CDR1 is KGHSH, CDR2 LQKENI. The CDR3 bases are TGTGCCAGCTCACCACAGGGGGTTGTGGATGAGCAGTTCTTC. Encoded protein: CASSPQGVVDEQFF. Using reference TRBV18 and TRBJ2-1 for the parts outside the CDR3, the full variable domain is NAGVMQNPRHLVRRRGQEARLRCSPMKGHSHVYWYRQLPEEGLKFMVYLQKENIIDESGMPKERFSAEFPKEGPSILRIQQVVRGDSAAYFCASSPQGVVDEQFFGPGTRLTVL.

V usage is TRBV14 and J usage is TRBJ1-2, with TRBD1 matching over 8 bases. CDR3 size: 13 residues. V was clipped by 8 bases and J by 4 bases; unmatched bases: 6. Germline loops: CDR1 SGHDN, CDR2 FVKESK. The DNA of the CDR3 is TGTGCCAGCGCAACAACAGGGGGCTATGGCTACACCTTC. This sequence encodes CASATTGGYGYTF.

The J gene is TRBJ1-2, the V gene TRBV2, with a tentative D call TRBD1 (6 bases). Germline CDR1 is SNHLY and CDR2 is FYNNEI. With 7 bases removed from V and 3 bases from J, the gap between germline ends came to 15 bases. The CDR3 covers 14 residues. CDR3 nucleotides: TGTGCCAGCACGAGGGCGGGGGGCGACTATGGCTACACCTTC. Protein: CASTRAGGDYGYTF.

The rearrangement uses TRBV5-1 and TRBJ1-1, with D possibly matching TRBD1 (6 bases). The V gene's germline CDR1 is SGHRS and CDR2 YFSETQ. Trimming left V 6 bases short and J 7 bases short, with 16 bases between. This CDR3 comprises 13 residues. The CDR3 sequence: CASIIDRSFEAFF. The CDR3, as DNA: TGCGCCAGCATCATTGACAGGAGTTTTGAAGCTTTCTTT.

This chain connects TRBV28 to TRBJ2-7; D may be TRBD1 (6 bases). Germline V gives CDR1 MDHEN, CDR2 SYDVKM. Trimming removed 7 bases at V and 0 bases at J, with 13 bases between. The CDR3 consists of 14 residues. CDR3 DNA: TGTGCCAGCACCCCCGGACAGCCCTCCTACGAGCAGTACTTC. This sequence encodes CASTPGQPSYEQYF.

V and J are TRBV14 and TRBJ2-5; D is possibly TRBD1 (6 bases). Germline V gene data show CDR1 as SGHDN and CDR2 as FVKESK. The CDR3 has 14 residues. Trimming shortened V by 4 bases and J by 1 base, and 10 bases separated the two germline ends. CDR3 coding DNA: TGTGCCAGCAGCCCCAGGGGATTCCAAGAGACCCAGTACTTC. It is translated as CASSPRGFQETQYF.

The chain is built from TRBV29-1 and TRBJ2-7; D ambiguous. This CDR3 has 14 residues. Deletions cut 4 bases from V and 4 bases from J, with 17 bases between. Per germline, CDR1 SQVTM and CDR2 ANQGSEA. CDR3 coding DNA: TGCAGCGTTGCCCCTTTGGGCACGTTTTACGAGCAGTACTTC. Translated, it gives CSVAPLGTFYEQYF.

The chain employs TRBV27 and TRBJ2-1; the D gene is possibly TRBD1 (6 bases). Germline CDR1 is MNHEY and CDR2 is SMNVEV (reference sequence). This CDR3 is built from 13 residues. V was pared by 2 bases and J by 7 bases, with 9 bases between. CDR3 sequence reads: CASSLRGQNEQFF. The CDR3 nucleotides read TGTGCCAGCAGTTTACGGGGACAAAATGAGCAGTTCTTC.

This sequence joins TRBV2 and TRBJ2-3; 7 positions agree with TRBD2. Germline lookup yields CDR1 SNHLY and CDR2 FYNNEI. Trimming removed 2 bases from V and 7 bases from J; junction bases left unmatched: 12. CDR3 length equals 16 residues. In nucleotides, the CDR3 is TGTGCCAGCAGTGAACCCGGGACTACGAAGGGTTATACGCAGTATTTT. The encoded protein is CASSEPGTTKGYTQYF.

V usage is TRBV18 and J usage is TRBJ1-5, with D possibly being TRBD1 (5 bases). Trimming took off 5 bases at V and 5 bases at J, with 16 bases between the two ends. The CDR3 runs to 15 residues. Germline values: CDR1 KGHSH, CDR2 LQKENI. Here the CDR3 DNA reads TGTGCCAGCTCAGGCCAAGGGGCGGCGCATCAGCCCCAGCATTTT. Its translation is CASSGQGAAHQPQHF.

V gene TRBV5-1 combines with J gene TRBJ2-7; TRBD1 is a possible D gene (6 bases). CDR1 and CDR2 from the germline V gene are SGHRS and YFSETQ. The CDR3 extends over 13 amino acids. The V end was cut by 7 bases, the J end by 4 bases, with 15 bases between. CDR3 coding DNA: TGCGCCAGCCGAAATCCCCAGGGGTACGAGCAGTACTTC. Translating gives CASRNPQGYEQYF.

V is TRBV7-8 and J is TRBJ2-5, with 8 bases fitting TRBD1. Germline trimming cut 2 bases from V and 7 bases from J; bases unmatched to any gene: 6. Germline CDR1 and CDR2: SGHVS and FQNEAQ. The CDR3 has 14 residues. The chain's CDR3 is CASSLRQGAATQYF. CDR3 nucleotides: TGTGCCAGCAGCTTACGTCAGGGGGCTGCGACCCAGTACTTC. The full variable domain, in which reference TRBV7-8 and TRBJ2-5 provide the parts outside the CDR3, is GAGVSQSPRYKVAKRGQDVALRCDPISGHVSLFWYQQALGQGPEFLTYFQNEAQLDKSGLPSDRFFAERPEGSVSTLKIQRTQQEDSAVYLCASSLRQGAATQYFGPGTRLLVL.

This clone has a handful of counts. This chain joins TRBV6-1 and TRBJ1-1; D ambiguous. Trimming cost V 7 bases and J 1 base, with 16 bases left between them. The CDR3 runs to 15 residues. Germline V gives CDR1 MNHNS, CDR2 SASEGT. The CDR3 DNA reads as TGTGCCAGCACCCCGACCGGGGAGGGGAACACTGAAGCTTTCTTT. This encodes CASTPTGEGNTEAFF.

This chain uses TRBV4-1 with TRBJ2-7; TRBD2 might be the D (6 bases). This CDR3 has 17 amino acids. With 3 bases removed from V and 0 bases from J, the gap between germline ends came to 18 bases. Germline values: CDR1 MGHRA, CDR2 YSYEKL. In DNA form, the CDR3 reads TGCGCCAGCAGCCACCCCCAAGGAGGGTCTTACTCCTACGAGCAGTACTTC. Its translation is CASSHPQGGSYSYEQYF.

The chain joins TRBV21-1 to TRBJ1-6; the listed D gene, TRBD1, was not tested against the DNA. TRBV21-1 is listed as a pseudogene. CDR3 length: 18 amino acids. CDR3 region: CASARGQGRYSYNSPLHF. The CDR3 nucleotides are TGTGCCAGCGCTCGGGGACAGGGGCGATACTCCTATAATTCACCCCTCCACTTT.

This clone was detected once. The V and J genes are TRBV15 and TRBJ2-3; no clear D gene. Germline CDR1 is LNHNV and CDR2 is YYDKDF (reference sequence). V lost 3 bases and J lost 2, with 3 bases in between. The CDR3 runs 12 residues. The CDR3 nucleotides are TGTGCCACCAGCAGGCTCACAGATACGCAGTATTTT. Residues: CATSRLTDTQYF.

As DNA, the CDR3 is TGTGCCAGCAGCTTAGAAGGTCACGAGCAGTACTTC. This encodes CASSLEGHEQYF. V and J are TRBV7-9 and TRBJ2-7; D gene uncertain. Trimming shortened V by 1 base and J by 5 bases, and 6 bases separated the two germline ends. This CDR3 spans 12 amino acids. Germline V lookup: CDR1 SEHNR, CDR2 FQNEAQ (reference sequence).

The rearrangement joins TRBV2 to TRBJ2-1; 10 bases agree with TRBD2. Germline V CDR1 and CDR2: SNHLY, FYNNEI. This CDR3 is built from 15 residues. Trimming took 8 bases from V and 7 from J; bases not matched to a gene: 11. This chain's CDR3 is CASPELELAGNEQFF. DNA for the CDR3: TGTGCCAGCCCAGAGTTGGAACTAGCGGGGAATGAGCAGTTCTTC.

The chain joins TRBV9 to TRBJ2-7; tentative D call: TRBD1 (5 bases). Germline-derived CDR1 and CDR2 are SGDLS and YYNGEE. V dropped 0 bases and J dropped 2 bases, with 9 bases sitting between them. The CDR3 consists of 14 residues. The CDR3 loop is CASSVVDRPYEQYF. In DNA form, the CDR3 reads TGTGCCAGCAGCGTAGTTGACAGACCCTACGAGCAGTACTTC. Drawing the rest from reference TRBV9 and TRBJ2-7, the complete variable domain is DSGVTQTPKHLITATGQRVTLRCSPRSGDLSVYWYQQSLDQGLQFLIQYYNGEERAKGNILERFSAQQFPDLHSELNLSSLELGDSALYFCASSVVDRPYEQYFGPGTRLTVT.

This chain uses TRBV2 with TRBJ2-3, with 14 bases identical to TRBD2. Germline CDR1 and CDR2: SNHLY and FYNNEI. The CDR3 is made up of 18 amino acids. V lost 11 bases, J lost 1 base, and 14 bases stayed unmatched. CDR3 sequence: CAAPDGTSGGPGTDTQYF. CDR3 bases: TGTGCCGCTCCTGATGGGACTAGCGGGGGCCCGGGCACAGATACGCAGTATTTT.

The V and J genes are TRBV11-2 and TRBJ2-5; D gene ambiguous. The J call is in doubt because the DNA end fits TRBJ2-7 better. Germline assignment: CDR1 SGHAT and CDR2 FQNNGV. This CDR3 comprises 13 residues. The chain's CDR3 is CASSLVTPYEQYF. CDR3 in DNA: TGTGCCAGCAGCTTAGTCACCCCCTACGAGCAGTACTTC.

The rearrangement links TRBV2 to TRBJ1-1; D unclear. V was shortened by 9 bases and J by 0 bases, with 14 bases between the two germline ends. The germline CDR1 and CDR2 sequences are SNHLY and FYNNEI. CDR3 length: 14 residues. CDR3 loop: CAREAEELNTEAFF. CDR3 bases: TGTGCCAGAGAGGCGGAAGAGCTGAACACTGAAGCTTTCTTT.

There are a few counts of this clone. The CDR3 DNA is TGTGCCAGCTCCGACAGGGACCCAACTAATGAAAAACTGTTTTTT. Protein product: CASSDRDPTNEKLFF. This sequence joins TRBV6-1 and TRBJ1-4, with 7 bases that match TRBD1. The CDR3 has 15 amino acids. V was clipped by 8 bases and J by 0 bases; unmatched bases: 6. Germline V lookup: CDR1 MNHNS, CDR2 SASEGT.

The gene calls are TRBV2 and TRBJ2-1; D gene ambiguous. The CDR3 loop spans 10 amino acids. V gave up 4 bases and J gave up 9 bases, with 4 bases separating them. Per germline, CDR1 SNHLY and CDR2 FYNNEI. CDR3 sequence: CASSGAEQFF. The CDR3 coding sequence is TGTGCCAGCAGTGGTGCTGAGCAGTTCTTC.